This TCR beta chain was sequenced for a study of T cells in Graves' hyperthyroidism and ophthalmopathy. Broader study findings: Blood also contained most expanded thyroid clonotypes above 0.001.

TCR beta CDR3 regions were amplified from RNA. The study used the HTBI primer set for a first-round RT-PCR of the TCR CDR3. In TCRdb, the multiplex PCR reads were re-called with MiXCR into one record per CDR3 protein. The profile shows about 520,000 distinct CDR3 sequences, around a quarter of them singletons. Trimming left V 6 bases short and J 1 base short, with 15 bases between. This CDR3 is built from 15 residues. This clonotype was detected once. Its antigen remains unidentified. This receptor was taken from a woman in her thirties with Graves' ophthalmopathy. The V call is TRBV12-3 or TRBV12-4, the J call TRBJ2-5; D may correspond to TRBD1 or TRBD2 (5 bases each). Sequenced material: blood. The CDR3 protein is CASSLSRGPQETQYF. The CDR3 bases are TGTGCCAGCAGCTTGAGTCGGGGCCCCCAAGAGACCCAGTACTTC.